The 25 T cell receptor beta chains reported below all come from one sample, sequenced in a study of cytomegalovirus exposure and HLA in healthy donors. Primers for the PCR totalled 60 Vbeta and 13 Jbeta. Sequencing was performed with immunoSEQ multiplex PCR; in TCRdb, only in-frame clones are kept and a portion is missing. The sample has approximately 210,000 clones; about nine tenths are singletons. The sample taken for sequencing was PBMCs. These receptors were obtained from a young man in good health and CMV-seronegative.

The chain joins TRBV5-1 to TRBJ2-5; 7 nucleotides align to TRBD1. J gave up 5 bases and V 7 bases, and 8 bases lay outside the gene matches. Germline CDR1 is SGHRS and CDR2 is YFSETQ. CDR3 length equals 13 residues. This chain's CDR3 is CASFVRGLETQYF. Here the CDR3 DNA reads TGCGCCAGCTTCGTCAGGGGGTTGGAGACCCAGTACTTC.

The CDR3 sequence: CASSALAGGTYEQYF. CDR3 DNA sequence: TGTGCCAGCAGTGCCCTAGCGGGAGGCACCTACGAGCAGTACTTC. The chain employs TRBV6-6 and TRBJ2-5; TRBD2 agrees at 11 bases. The assigned J gene may be wrong: the sequence end matches TRBJ2-7 better. CDR1 is MNHNY and CDR2 is SVGAGI in the germline V gene (reference sequence). The length of the CDR3 is 15 residues.

This chain links TRBV6-1 with TRBJ2-5; 8 positions agree with TRBD2. The CDR3 has 15 amino acids. After removal of 6 bases from V and 5 bases from J, the junction contained 11 bases not matched to a gene. Germline V CDR1 and CDR2: MNHNS, SASEGT. The CDR3 here is CASSRGGFIVETQYF. In DNA form, the CDR3 reads TGTGCCAGCAGCCGGGGGGGCTTTATCGTGGAGACCCAGTACTTC.

The V and J genes are TRBV18 and TRBJ1-2; maybe TRBD1 (6 bases). V lost 0 bases and J lost 4, with 15 bases in between. The CDR3 is made up of 16 amino acids. Germline V gives CDR1 KGHSH, CDR2 LQKENI. In nucleotides, the CDR3 is TGTGCCAGCTCACCACCATCAACCATGGGGGCCTATGGCTACACCTTC. As protein: CASSPPSTMGAYGYTF. The variable domain in full, with the rest retrieved from reference TRBV18 and TRBJ1-2, is NAGVMQNPRHLVRRRGQEARLRCSPMKGHSHVYWYRQLPEEGLKFMVYLQKENIIDESGMPKERFSAEFPKEGPSILRIQQVVRGDSAAYFCASSPPSTMGAYGYTFGSGTRLTVV.

This sequence joins TRBV5-1 and TRBJ2-6; D might be TRBD1 (6 bases). Trimming left V 0 bases short and J 1 base short, with 11 bases between. Germline CDR1 SGHRS, CDR2 YFSETQ. The CDR3 consists of 17 residues. The CDR3 is CASSLGHRVSGANVLTF. CDR3 DNA: TGCGCCAGCAGCTTGGGACACAGGGTGTCTGGGGCCAACGTCCTGACTTTC.

The chain couples TRBV30 to TRBJ2-2; D perhaps matches TRBD2 (5 bases). Germline V gene sequence: CDR1 GTSNPN, CDR2 SVGIG (reference sequence). The CDR3 extends over 15 amino acids. With 0 bases removed from V and 4 bases from J, the gap between germline ends came to 12 bases. The CDR3, as DNA: TGTGCCTGGAGTGTACGCCCGGCGGGCACCGGGGAGCTGTTTTTT. Translated: CAWSVRPAGTGELFF.

The chain couples TRBV2 to TRBJ1-1; D gene uncertain. V gave up 3 bases and J gave up 3 bases, with 17 bases separating them. Germline-derived CDR1 and CDR2 are SNHLY and FYNNEI. The length of the CDR3 is 16 residues. The CDR3 region is CASSDKSGVGDTEAFF. CDR3 in DNA: TGTGCCAGCAGTGATAAATCTGGGGTCGGGGACACTGAAGCTTTCTTT.

The chain combines TRBV28 with TRBJ1-4, with D possibly TRBD1 on 6 matching bases. CDR1 and CDR2 from the germline V gene are MDHEN and SYDVKM. This CDR3 spans 17 amino acids. V was clipped by 2 bases and J by 8 bases, with 21 bases between them. The CDR3 DNA follows: TGTGCCAGCAGTTTAACTAGGGTGGCAGGGGCTGAGGAAAAACTGTTTTTT. Its protein is CASSLTRVAGAEEKLFF.

This chain uses TRBV7-2 with TRBJ2-4; D call uncertain. The CDR3 is 15 residues long. V was pared by 1 base and J by 0 bases, with 7 bases between. The germline V gene has CDR1 SGHTA and CDR2 FQGNSA. The CDR3 sequence is CASSLGALAKNIQYF. CDR3 coding DNA: TGTGCCAGCAGCTTAGGGGCTCTAGCCAAAAACATTCAGTACTTC.

The chain is built from TRBV29-1 and TRBJ2-2; no clear D. V was shortened by 1 base and J by 7 bases, with 13 bases between the two germline ends. Germline CDR1 reads SQVTM; CDR2 reads ANQGSEA. The CDR3 is 14 residues long. In DNA, the CDR3 is TGCAGCGTTGAAGTAACCGGTCTTGGCGGGGAGCTGTTTTTT. Encoded protein: CSVEVTGLGGELFF.

This chain links TRBV20-1 with TRBJ2-5; D possibly corresponds to TRBD2 (5 bases). The CDR3 has 10 amino acids. Germline lookup yields CDR1 DFQATT and CDR2 SNEGSKA (reference sequence). Trimming removed 7 bases at V and 5 bases at J, with 8 bases between. As DNA, the CDR3 is TGCAGTGGGGAGCGGGAGACCCAGTACTTC. The encoded protein is CSGERETQYF.

V and J are TRBV6-5 and TRBJ1-4, with D maybe TRBD1 (6 bases). CDR3 length: 14 residues. Germline CDR1 reads MNHEY; CDR2 reads SVGAGI. V was clipped by 4 bases and J by 0 bases, with 6 bases between them. DNA of the CDR3: TGTGCCAGCAGTTGGGACACAACTAATGAAAAACTGTTTTTT. This codes for CASSWDTTNEKLFF.

The genes are TRBV5-4 and TRBJ2-1, with D tentatively TRBD2 (6 bases). The CDR3 length is 16 residues. Germline V gives CDR1 SGHNT, CDR2 YYREEE (reference sequence). V was shortened by 3 bases and J by 5 bases, with 18 bases between the two germline ends. CDR3 region: CASSSYSDYLDNEQFF. CDR3 bases: TGTGCCAGCAGCTCCTACTCGGACTATTTAGACAATGAGCAGTTCTTC.

Notes on this clone: The identical CDR3 is also encoded by other nucleotide sequences in the sample. The genes are TRBV5-4 and TRBJ2-7; the match to TRBD1 covers 11 bases. CDR3 length equals 15 residues. CDR1 and CDR2 from the germline V gene are SGHNT and YYREEE (reference sequence). The ends lost 0 bases at V and 3 bases at J; junction bases unmatched: 2. CDR3 DNA: TGTGCCAGCAGCTTGGCAGGGACAGGGGGCTACGAGCAGTACTTC. Residues: CASSLAGTGGYEQYF.

Written as DNA, the CDR3 is TGCGCCAGCAGTGACCACAGGGGGCCGAACTACGAGCAGTACTTC. Amino acid sequence: CASSDHRGPNYEQYF. V usage is TRBV10-1 and J usage is TRBJ2-7; 9 nucleotides agree with TRBD1. This CDR3 comprises 15 residues. Germline V lookup: CDR1 WNHNN, CDR2 SYGVQD (reference sequence). V dropped 3 bases and J dropped 3; count of bases not matched to a gene: 6.

The chain employs TRBV13 and TRBJ2-7; D is uncertain. This CDR3 is 13 amino acids long. Trimming removed 1 base at V and 2 bases at J, with 6 bases between. Germline V gives CDR1 PRHDT, CDR2 FYEKMQ (reference sequence). The CDR3 DNA is TGTGCCAGCAGCTTAGCCAGGACCTACGAGCAGTACTTC. It translates to CASSLARTYEQYF.

This chain connects TRBV5-4 to TRBJ2-3, with 11 bases lining up with TRBD2. The CDR3 sequence is 17 residues long. Germline V lookup: CDR1 SGHNT, CDR2 YYREEE (reference sequence). Trimming removed 0 bases from V and 2 bases from J; junction bases left unmatched: 5. CDR3 region: CASSLEGLAVTTDTQYF. As DNA, the CDR3 is TGTGCCAGCAGCTTGGAGGGACTAGCGGTTACCACAGATACGCAGTATTTT.

This clone occurred a few times. The gene calls are TRBV27 and TRBJ2-3; 7 bases match TRBD1. From germline, CDR1 is MNHEY and CDR2 SMNVEV (reference sequence). The CDR3 length is 13 residues. Losses at the gene ends were 3 bases for V and 4 bases for J; bases not matched to a gene: 1. DNA of the CDR3: TGTGCCAGCAGTTTTCAGGGGGCAGATACGCAGTATTTT. Its protein product is CASSFQGADTQYF.

The chain employs TRBV2 and TRBJ1-2; D not resolved. There are 10 residues in the CDR3. CDR1 and CDR2 (germline): SNHLY, FYNNEI. V lost 4 bases and J 10 bases, leaving 7 bases between the germline ends. CDR3 in amino acids: CASSGVPYTF. CDR3 nucleotides: TGTGCCAGCAGTGGAGTCCCCTACACCTTC.

V and J are TRBV9 and TRBJ2-5, with 7 nucleotides matching TRBD1. V lost 0 bases to trimming and J lost 2 bases; unmatched junction nucleotides: 4. The CDR3 contains 15 residues. Per germline, CDR1 SGDLS and CDR2 YYNGEE. Here the CDR3 reads CASSVADRAQETQYF. The CDR3, as DNA: TGTGCCAGCAGCGTAGCTGACAGGGCACAAGAGACCCAGTACTTC.

There are a few counts of this clone. The gene calls are TRBV14 and TRBJ1-6; 10 nucleotides match TRBD1. The V and J ends lost 1 base and 10 bases, in that order; junction bases with no gene match: 7. Looked up from germline, CDR1 is SGHDN and CDR2 is FVKESK. The CDR3 has 16 residues. The CDR3 loop reads CASSQAGTGVESPLHF. The DNA for the CDR3 is TGTGCCAGCAGCCAAGCCGGGACAGGGGTAGAGTCACCCCTCCACTTT.

This clone was observed a handful of times. The gene calls are TRBV7-6 and TRBJ2-5, with 8 bases fitting TRBD1. Germline values: CDR1 SGHVS, CDR2 FNYEAQ. The CDR3 contains 17 residues. V lost 0 bases, J lost 4 bases, and 10 bases stayed unmatched. CDR3: CASSLAWQQGVGETQYF. The CDR3 coding sequence is TGTGCCAGCAGCTTAGCGTGGCAACAGGGGGTCGGAGAGACCCAGTACTTC.

The J gene is TRBJ2-5, the V gene TRBV5-4; D not resolved. The tail of the sequence fits TRBJ2-7 better, so the J call may be wrong. Germline CDR1 SGHNT, CDR2 YYREEE (reference sequence). This CDR3 is 17 amino acids long. CDR3 nucleotides: TGTGCCAGCAGCTTGGGTGGTGGATCGGGTCTTCACTACGAGCAGTACTTC. Encoded protein: CASSLGGGSGLHYEQYF.

The chain joins TRBV10-1 to TRBJ1-5, with no clear D. The CDR3 is 12 residues long. Germline-derived CDR1 and CDR2 are WNHNN and SYGVQD (reference sequence). V lost 11 bases and J 4 bases, leaving 12 bases between the germline ends. In DNA, the CDR3 is TGCGCCGCCTCTCCCAGTAATCAGCCCCAGCATTTT. Amino acids: CAASPSNQPQHF.

V is TRBV4-1 and J is TRBJ2-5; 10 nucleotides agree with TRBD2. Germline assignment: CDR1 MGHRA and CDR2 YSYEKL. V lost 4 bases and J lost 1; bases outside the gene matches: 12. The length of the CDR3 is 18 residues. As DNA, the CDR3 is TGCGCCAGCAGCCGCCTGAGTAGGGCTAGCGGGGGCCAAGAGACCCAGTACTTC. The encoded protein is CASSRLSRASGGQETQYF.